This is a list of T cell receptor beta chains from one sample in a study of identical twins. TCRdb passed the 5' RACE reads through MiXCR, listing each CDR3 protein once. The data contain about 330,000 distinct CDR3 sequences, over 9% of them singletons. These same records also appear under a second study, on yellow fever vaccine responses in identical twins.

Sequenced input: CD8+ T cells sorted from blood. Source of these receptors: a woman between 18 and 29 years old in good health. CDR3s include the opening cysteine and the closing phenylalanine or tryptophan. Each record gives: CDR3 length, clone size, V gene, D gene, J gene, CDR3 DNA, CDR3 protein. The D gene is left open where the match is weak. Size values are once, few and many counts, or a class for expanded clones, and some rows have none.

>14|few|TRBV7-9|.|TRBJ2-2
TGTGCCAGCAGCTTAGAGAGAGTTGGCGGGGAGCTGTTTTTT
CASSLERVGGELFF
>13|.|TRBV29-1|.|TRBJ1-2
TGCAGCGTTGGGAGGGATGGAGTCTATGGCTACACCTTC
CSVGRDGVYGYTF
>16|.|TRBV6-4|.|TRBJ2-1
TGTGCCAGCAGTGACTCGGGTGGGGGTCTCTACAATGAGCAGTTCTTC
CASSDSGGGLYNEQFF
>16|few|TRBV9|TRBD1|TRBJ2-5
TGTGCCAGCAGCGGCTTAGGACAGGGGAGTCTGGAGACCCAGTACTTC
CASSGLGQGSLETQYF
>16|.|TRBV3-1|TRBD2|TRBJ2-7
TGTGCCAGCAGCCAAGCCCGAGGGACTAGCGGATACGAGCAGTACTTC
CASSQARGTSGYEQYF
>15|.|TRBV7-9|.|TRBJ2-5
TGTGCCAGCAGCGATTCGGGGGCCCCACAAGAGACCCAGTACTTC
CASSDSGAPQETQYF
>15|.|TRBV13|.|TRBJ2-1
TGTGCCAGCAGGAGAGCCGGACTGTCCGCCAATGAGCAGTTCTTC
CASRRAGLSANEQFF
>14|few|TRBV28|.|TRBJ2-1
TGTGCCAGCAGTTTGGCGCGCGGTCTCAATGAGCAGTTCTTC
CASSLARGLNEQFF
>13|.|TRBV5-4|.|TRBJ2-4
TGTGCCAGCAGCTTCCAGGGAGGAAACATTCAGTACTTC
CASSFQGGNIQYF
>16|.|TRBV27|.|TRBJ2-1
TGTGCCAGCAGTTTAAGGCCGGGGGTAACCTACAATGAGCAGTTCTTC
CASSLRPGVTYNEQFF
>15|many|TRBV27|TRBD1|TRBJ2-2
TGTGCCACCACTCGACAGGGGAAGACCACCGGGGAGCTGTTTTTT
CATTRQGKTTGELFF
>14|.|TRBV9|.|TRBJ1-1
TGTGCCAGCAGCTCGGAGGGGCAGCACACTGAAGCTTTCTTT
CASSSEGQHTEAFF
>17|.|TRBV14|TRBD1|TRBJ1-1
TGTGCCAGCAGCTCCGCGGGACAGGGAGTTAGAGACACTGAAGCTTTCTTT
CASSSAGQGVRDTEAFF
>15|.|TRBV4-1|TRBD1|TRBJ2-5
TGCGCCAGCAGCCAAGATGGGACAGGCCAAGAGACCCAGTACTTC
CASSQDGTGQETQYF
>14|few|TRBV28|.|TRBJ2-7
TGTGCCAGCACCTTTTCAGGGGAATCCTACGAGCAGTACTTC
CASTFSGESYEQYF
>15|.|TRBV6-5|.|TRBJ1-1
TGTGCCAGCAGTTACCTCCTACAGGTGAACACTGAAGCTTTCTTT
CASSYLLQVNTEAFF
>16|.|TRBV2|TRBD1|TRBJ2-1
TGTGCCAGCAGTCACGACAGGGGGAACTCCTACAATGAGCAGTTCTTC
CASSHDRGNSYNEQFF
>13|few|TRBV9|.|TRBJ2-1
TGTGCCAGCAGCGTAGGAGGGGGAGGAGAGCAGTTCTTC
CASSVGGGGEQFF
>14|.|TRBV27|TRBD1|TRBJ2-2
TGTGCCAGCAGTTCCGGACAGGGGTTCGGGGAGCTGTTTTTT
CASSSGQGFGELFF
>15|many|TRBV28|TRBD2|TRBJ2-1
TGTGCCAGCAGTTTATATGGGGGGGTTTACAATGAGCAGTTCTTC
CASSLYGGVYNEQFF
>14|few|TRBV7-9|.|TRBJ2-1
TGTGCCAGCAGTCCCGCACAGGACTACAGTGAGCAGTTCTTC
CASSPAQDYSEQFF
>14|.|TRBV12-3/TRBV12-4|.|TRBJ2-3
TGTGCCAGCAGTTTTCGCGGGGCCACAGATACGCAGTATTTT
CASSFRGATDTQYF
>16|few|TRBV3-1|.|TRBJ2-4
TGTGCCAGCAGCCAAAGCCCCGAGGTGGCGATGGACATTCAGTACTTC
CASSQSPEVAMDIQYF
>17|.|TRBV2|TRBD2|TRBJ2-3
TGTGCCAGCGGCGGGACTAGCGGGACCTCTGGCACAGATACGCAGTATTTT
CASGGTSGTSGTDTQYF
>16|few|TRBV27|.|TRBJ1-1
TGTGCCAGCAGAGGGAGGAGTGGGGGGCCCAACGGTGGAGCTTTCTTT
CASRGRSGGPNGGAFF
>15|.|TRBV11-2|.|TRBJ2-7
TGTGCCAGCAGCCCAGACCGACAAGTTCCCTACGAGCAGTACTTC
CASSPDRQVPYEQYF
>15|many|TRBV4-1|TRBD1|TRBJ2-1
TGCGCCAGCGGCCAGGGGGCGGCAAACCCGAATGAGCAGTTCTTC
CASGQGAANPNEQFF
>23|.|TRBV10-3|TRBD2|TRBJ2-3
TGTGCCATCAGTGTTGGTCCCGATGCCCCCGGGACTAGCGGAGTAAAAGACACAGATACGCAGTATTTT
CAISVGPDAPGTSGVKDTDTQYF
>17|.|TRBV5-1|TRBD1|TRBJ1-6
TGCGCCAGCACTAAGACAGGGACGAACTCCTATAATTCACCCCTCCACTTT
CASTKTGTNSYNSPLHF
>16|few|TRBV6-5|TRBD2|TRBJ2-2
TGTGCCAGCAGTCACGGTCTAGCGGGGGGCACCGGGGAGCTGTTTTTT
CASSHGLAGGTGELFF
>20|.|TRBV4-1|.|TRBJ2-2
TGCGCCAGCAGCGACCGACAGGGACTCGTCTTGCTTCCGAACACCGGGGAGCTGTTTTTT
CASSDRQGLVLLPNTGELFF
>13|.|TRBV20-1|.|TRBJ2-2
TGCAGTGCTGACCGACTAGATCCCGGGGAGCTGTTTTTT
CSADRLDPGELFF
>16|few|TRBV20-1|.|TRBJ2-1
TGCAGTGCTAGAGATGGGGAGCGGAAAATTTACAATGAGCAGTTCTTC
CSARDGERKIYNEQFF
>16|.|TRBV6-1|TRBD2|TRBJ2-1
TGTGCCAGCAGTGTGGAAAGCGGGAGTGGGAACAATGAGCAGTTCTTC
CASSVESGSGNNEQFF
>14|many|TRBV20-1|.|TRBJ2-2
TGCAGTGCTAGTAGGGGTTCGGACACCGGGGAGCTGTTTTTT
CSASRGSDTGELFF
>17|few|TRBV4-1|TRBD1|TRBJ1-1
TGCGCCAGCAGCCATCAAACACAGGGGGCAGGGAACACTGAAGCTTTCTTT
CASSHQTQGAGNTEAFF
>16|.|TRBV6-1|.|TRBJ2-5
TGTGCCAGCAGTGAAGGTCACAGGGCCCCCCAAGAGACCCAGTACTTC
CASSEGHRAPQETQYF
>12|.|TRBV5-1|.|TRBJ1-2
TGCGCCAGCAGCGGGGTAAACTATGGCTACACCTTC
CASSGVNYGYTF
>12|few|TRBV29-1|TRBD1|TRBJ2-1
TGCAGCGTTGGGGCAGGGGGAAATGAGCAGTTCTTC
CSVGAGGNEQFF
>19|few|TRBV11-1|TRBD2|TRBJ2-1
TGTGCCAGCAGCTTACAAGGGGGACTAGCGGGGGGCACCTACAATGAGCAGTTCTTC
CASSLQGGLAGGTYNEQFF
>15|few|TRBV27|.|TRBJ2-1
TGTGCCAGCAGTCTTTCCAGGACAGTCTACAATGAGCAGTTCTTC
CASSLSRTVYNEQFF
>15|few|TRBV9|.|TRBJ1-5
TGTGCCAGCAGCGGCCGACCCGACGGGAATCAGCCCCAGCATTTT
CASSGRPDGNQPQHF
>15|few|TRBV11-2|.|TRBJ2-3
TGTGCCAGCAGCTTACTTGGGGGAACCACAGATACGCAGTATTTT
CASSLLGGTTDTQYF
>15|many|TRBV10-3|.|TRBJ2-3
TGTGCCATCAGCGACAAAGGGGGAGCGGCAGATACGCAGTATTTT
CAISDKGGAADTQYF
>18|few|TRBV28|.|TRBJ2-6
TGTGCCAGCAGCCTCCCGGACAGTCCCTTCTCTGGGGCCAACGTCCTGACTTTC
CASSLPDSPFSGANVLTF
>13|.|TRBV20-1|.|TRBJ1-6
TGCAGTGCTAGACCAAAGGTTGTCTCACCCCTCCACTTT
CSARPKVVSPLHF
>14|few|TRBV28|TRBD1|TRBJ1-4
TGTGCCAGCAGACGCCGGGACAGGGATGAAAAACTGTTTTTT
CASRRRDRDEKLFF
>17|.|TRBV6-1|.|TRBJ2-5
TGTGCCAGCAGTGATTACAGTGTGTCGGGTGGGGGAGAGACCCAGTACTTC
CASSDYSVSGGGETQYF
>15|.|TRBV28|.|TRBJ2-2
TGTGCCAGCCACAAGGGGAGAGGACTCACCGGGGAGCTGTTTTTT
CASHKGRGLTGELFF
>13|few|TRBV4-1|.|TRBJ2-1
TGCGCCAGCAGCCAAGATATGGGGTATGAGCAGTTCTTC
CASSQDMGYEQFF
>13|.|TRBV11-2|.|TRBJ2-6
TGTGCCAGCAGCCAACAGGGGGCCAACGTCCTGACTTTC
CASSQQGANVLTF
>18|.|TRBV5-1|TRBD2|TRBJ2-1
TGCGCCAGCAGCTGGGACGGCGGGAGGGCCGAGTCCTACAATGAGCAGTTCTTC
CASSWDGGRAESYNEQFF
>14|few|TRBV20-1|TRBD2|TRBJ2-7
TGCAGTGCTAGAGTGTTCCGGGAGGGCCGCGAGCAGTACTTC
CSARVFREGREQYF
>16|few|TRBV3-1|.|TRBJ2-5
TGTGCCAGCAGCCAACCAGGGGAGTCCCTCCAAGAGACCCAGTACTTC
CASSQPGESLQETQYF
>15|few|TRBV29-1|.|TRBJ2-1
TGCAGCGTTGAAGGTGGGACAACAACCTACAATGAGCAGTTCTTC
CSVEGGTTTYNEQFF
>15|.|TRBV25-1|TRBD1|TRBJ1-4
TGTGCCAGCAGTAATCTCGGGACAGTCTCCGAAAAACTGTTTTTT
CASSNLGTVSEKLFF
>17|.|TRBV28|TRBD2|TRBJ2-5
TGTGCCAGCAGTTTGATTGGGACTAGCAGCAAGCAAGAGACCCAGTACTTC
CASSLIGTSSKQETQYF
>13|many|TRBV28|.|TRBJ2-7
TGTGCCAGCAGTTTGAGTTACTCCTACGAGCAGTACTTC
CASSLSYSYEQYF
>14|.|TRBV20-1|.|TRBJ2-1
TGCAGTGCGGATCGACTCAATTCGGGCAATGAGCAGTTCTTC
CSADRLNSGNEQFF
>14|few|TRBV7-9|TRBD1|TRBJ1-5
TGTGCCAGCCAACCGACAGGGGGAAATCAGCCCCAGCATTTT
CASQPTGGNQPQHF